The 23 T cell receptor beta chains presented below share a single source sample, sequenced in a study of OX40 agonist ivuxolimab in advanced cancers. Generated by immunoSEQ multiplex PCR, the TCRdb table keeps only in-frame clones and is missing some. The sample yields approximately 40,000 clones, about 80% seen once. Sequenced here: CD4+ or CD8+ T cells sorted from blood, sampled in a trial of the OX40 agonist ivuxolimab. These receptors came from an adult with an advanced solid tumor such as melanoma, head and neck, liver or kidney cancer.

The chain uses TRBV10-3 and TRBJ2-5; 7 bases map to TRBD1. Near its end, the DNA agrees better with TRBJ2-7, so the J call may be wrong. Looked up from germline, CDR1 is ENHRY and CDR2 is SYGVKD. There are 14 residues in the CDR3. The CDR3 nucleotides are TGTGCCATCAGTCGGGACAGAGAATCCTACGAGCAGTACTTC. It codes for CAISRDRESYEQYF.

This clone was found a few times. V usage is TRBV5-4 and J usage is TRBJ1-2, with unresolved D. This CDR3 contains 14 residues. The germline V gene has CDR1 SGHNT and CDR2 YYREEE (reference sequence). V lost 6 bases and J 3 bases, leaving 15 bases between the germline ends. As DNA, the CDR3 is TGTGCCAGCAAGTTCGGGAGAGAGGACTATGGCTACACCTTC. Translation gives CASKFGREDYGYTF.

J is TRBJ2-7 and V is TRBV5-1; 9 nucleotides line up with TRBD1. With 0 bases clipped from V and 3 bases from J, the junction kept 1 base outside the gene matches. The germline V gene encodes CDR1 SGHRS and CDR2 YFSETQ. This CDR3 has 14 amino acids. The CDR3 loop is CASSLGGQGYEQYF. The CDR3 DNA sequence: TGCGCCAGCAGCTTGGGGGGACAGGGCTACGAGCAGTACTTC.

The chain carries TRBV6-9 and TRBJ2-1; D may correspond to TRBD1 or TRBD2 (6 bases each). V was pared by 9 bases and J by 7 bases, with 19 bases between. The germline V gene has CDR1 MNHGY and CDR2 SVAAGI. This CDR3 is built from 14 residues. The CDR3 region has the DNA TGTGCCAGTACTCAGGGGCGAGGAGGGAATGAGCAGTTCTTC. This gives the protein CASTQGRGGNEQFF.

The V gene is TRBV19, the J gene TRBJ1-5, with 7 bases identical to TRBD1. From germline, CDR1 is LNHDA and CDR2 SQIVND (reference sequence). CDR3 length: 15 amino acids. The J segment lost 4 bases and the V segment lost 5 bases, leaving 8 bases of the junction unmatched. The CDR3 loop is CASSGGQAGNQPQHF. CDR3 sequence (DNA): TGTGCCAGTAGTGGAGGACAGGCGGGGAATCAGCCCCAGCATTTT.

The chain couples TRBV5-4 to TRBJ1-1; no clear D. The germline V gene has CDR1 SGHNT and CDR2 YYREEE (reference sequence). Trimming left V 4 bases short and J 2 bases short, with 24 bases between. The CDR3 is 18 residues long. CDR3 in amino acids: CASSPLRRGWVSNTEAFF. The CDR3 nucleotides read TGTGCCAGCAGCCCATTAAGGCGGGGATGGGTCAGCAACACTGAAGCTTTCTTT.

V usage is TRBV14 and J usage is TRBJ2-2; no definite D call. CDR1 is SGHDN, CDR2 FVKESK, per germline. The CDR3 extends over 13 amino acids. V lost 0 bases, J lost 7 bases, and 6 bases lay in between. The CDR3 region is CASSQDLSGELFF. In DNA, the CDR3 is TGTGCCAGCAGCCAAGATCTTAGCGGGGAGCTGTTTTTT.

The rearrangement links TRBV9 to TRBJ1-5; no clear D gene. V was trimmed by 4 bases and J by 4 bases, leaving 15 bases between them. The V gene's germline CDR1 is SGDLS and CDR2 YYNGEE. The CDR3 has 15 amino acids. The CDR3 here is CASSLDVGINQPQHF. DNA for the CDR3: TGTGCCAGCAGCCTGGACGTTGGGATTAATCAGCCCCAGCATTTT.

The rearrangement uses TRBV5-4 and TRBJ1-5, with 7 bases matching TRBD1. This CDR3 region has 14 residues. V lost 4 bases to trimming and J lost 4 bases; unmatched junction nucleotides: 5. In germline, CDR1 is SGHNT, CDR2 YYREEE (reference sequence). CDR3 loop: CASSRRTGNQPQHF. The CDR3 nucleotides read TGTGCCAGCAGCCGGAGGACAGGAAATCAGCCCCAGCATTTT.

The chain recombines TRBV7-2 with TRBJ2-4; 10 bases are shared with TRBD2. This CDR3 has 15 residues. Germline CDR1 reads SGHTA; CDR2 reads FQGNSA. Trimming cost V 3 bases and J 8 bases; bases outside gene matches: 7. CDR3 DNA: TGTGCCAGCAGCTTTCTAGCGGGAGTGGGGGACATTCAGTACTTC. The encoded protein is CASSFLAGVGDIQYF. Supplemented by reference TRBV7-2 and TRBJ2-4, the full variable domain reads GAGVSQSPSNKVTEKGKDVELRCDPISGHTALYWYRQSLGQGLEFLIYFQGNSAPDKSGLPSDRFSAERTGGSVSTLTIQRTQQEDSAVYLCASSFLAGVGDIQYFGAGTRLSVL.

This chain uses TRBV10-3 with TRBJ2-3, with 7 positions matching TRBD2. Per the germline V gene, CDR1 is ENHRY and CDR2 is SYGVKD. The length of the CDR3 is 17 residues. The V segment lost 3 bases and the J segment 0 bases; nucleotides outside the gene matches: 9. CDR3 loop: CAISDPTSSTSTDTQYF. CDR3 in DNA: TGTGCCATCAGTGACCCGACTAGCAGCACTAGCACAGATACGCAGTATTTT.

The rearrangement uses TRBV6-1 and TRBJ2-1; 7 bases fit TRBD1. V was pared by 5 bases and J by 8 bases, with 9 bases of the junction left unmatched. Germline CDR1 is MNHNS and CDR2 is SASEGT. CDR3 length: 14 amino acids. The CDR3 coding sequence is TGTGCCAGCAGTATGACAGGGAGAGGGGATGAGCAGTTCTTC. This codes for CASSMTGRGDEQFF.

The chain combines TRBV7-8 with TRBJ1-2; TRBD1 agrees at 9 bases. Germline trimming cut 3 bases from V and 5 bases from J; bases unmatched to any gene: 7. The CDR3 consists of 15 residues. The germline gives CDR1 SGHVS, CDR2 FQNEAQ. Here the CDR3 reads CASSLGQGGWYGYTF. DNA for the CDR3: TGTGCCAGCAGCTTGGGACAGGGTGGTTGGTATGGCTACACCTTC.

In DNA form, the CDR3 reads TGTGCCAGTAGTCCCCGAGCCGGCACTGAAGCTTTCTTT. The encoded protein is CASSPRAGTEAFF. The chain couples TRBV19 to TRBJ1-1; D unresolved. The CDR3 runs to 13 residues. V gave up 5 bases and J gave up 4 bases, with 11 bases separating them. Germline V gene sequence: CDR1 LNHDA, CDR2 SQIVND (reference sequence).

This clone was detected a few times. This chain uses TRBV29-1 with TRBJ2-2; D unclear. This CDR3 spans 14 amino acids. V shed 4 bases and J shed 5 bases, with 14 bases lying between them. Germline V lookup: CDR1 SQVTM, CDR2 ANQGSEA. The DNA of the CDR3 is TGCAGCGTTGGGGAACCGGGTTCAACCGGGGAGCTGTTTTTT. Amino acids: CSVGEPGSTGELFF.

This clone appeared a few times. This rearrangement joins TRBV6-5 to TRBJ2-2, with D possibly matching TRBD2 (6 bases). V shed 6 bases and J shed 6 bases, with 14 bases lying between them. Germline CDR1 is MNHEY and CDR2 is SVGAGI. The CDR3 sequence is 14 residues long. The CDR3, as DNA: TGTGCCAGCAGAGGGGCGGGATTGGCCGGGGAGCTGTTTTTT. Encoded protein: CASRGAGLAGELFF.

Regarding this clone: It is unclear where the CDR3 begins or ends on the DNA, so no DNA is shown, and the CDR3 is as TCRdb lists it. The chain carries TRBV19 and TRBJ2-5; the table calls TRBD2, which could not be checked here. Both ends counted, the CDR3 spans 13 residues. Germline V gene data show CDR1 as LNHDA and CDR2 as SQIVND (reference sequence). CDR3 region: CASSTVAGGIWYF.

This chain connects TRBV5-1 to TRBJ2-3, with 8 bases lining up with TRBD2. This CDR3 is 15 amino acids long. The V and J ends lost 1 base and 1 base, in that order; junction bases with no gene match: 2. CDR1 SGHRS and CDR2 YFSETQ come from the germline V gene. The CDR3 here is CASSLLTSGTDTQYF. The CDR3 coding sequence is TGCGCCAGCAGCTTGTTGACTAGCGGCACAGATACGCAGTATTTT.

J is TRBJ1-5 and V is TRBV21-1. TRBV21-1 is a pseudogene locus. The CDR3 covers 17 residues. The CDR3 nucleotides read TGTGCCAGCAGCGTCAACAGCTCGAACTATAGCAATCAGCCCCAGCATTTT. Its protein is CASSVNSSNYSNQPQHF.

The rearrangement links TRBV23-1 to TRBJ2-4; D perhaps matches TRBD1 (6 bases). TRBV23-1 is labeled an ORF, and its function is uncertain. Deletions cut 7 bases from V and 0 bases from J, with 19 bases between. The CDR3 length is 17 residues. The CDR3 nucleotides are TGCGCCAGCAACGGCGAGGACAGCTACCTAGCCAAAAACATTCAGTACTTC. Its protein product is CASNGEDSYLAKNIQYF.

CDR3 protein: CASSPQGVGYGYTF. CDR3 nucleotides: TGTGCCAGCAGCCCCCAGGGGGTTGGCTATGGCTACACCTTC. The chain couples TRBV7-6 to TRBJ1-2, with 7 bases aligning to TRBD1. Per germline, CDR1 SGHVS and CDR2 FNYEAQ. V shed 5 bases, J shed 4 bases, and the junction held 7 bases outside the gene matches. There are 14 residues in the CDR3.

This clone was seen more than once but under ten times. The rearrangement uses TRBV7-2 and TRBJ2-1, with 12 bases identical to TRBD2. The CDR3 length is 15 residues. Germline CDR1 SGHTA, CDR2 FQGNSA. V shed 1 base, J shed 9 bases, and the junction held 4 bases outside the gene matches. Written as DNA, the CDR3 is TGTGCCAGCAGCTTAGGCCTAGCGGGGGGGCGTGAGCAGTTCTTC. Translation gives CASSLGLAGGREQFF.

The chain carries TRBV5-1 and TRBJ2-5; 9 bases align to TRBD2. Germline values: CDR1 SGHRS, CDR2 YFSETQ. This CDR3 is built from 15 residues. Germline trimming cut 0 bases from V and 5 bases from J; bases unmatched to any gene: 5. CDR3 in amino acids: CASSLGVAGVETQYF. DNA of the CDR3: TGCGCCAGCAGCTTGGGGGTAGCGGGGGTGGAGACCCAGTACTTC. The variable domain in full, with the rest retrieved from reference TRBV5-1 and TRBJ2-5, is KAGVTQTPRYLIKTRGQQVTLSCSPISGHRSVSWYQQTPGQGLQFLFEYFSETQRNKGNFPGRFSGRQFSNSRSEMNVSTLELGDSALYLCASSLGVAGVETQYFGPGTRLLVL.